The clone carrying this T cell receptor (beta chain) was detected many times. The sample comes from a study of T cells after yellow fever vaccination. In TCRdb, the 5' RACE reads were re-called with MiXCR into one record per CDR3 protein. The table includes roughly 320,000 distinct CDR3 sequences, over 8.5% detected once. The source of this sequence is a man younger than 35 who received the YFV17D yellow fever vaccine. Source: CD4+ T cells sorted from PBMCs, taken 45 days after the yellow fever booster vaccination.

CDR3 amino acids: CSARERSTGVSYNSPLHF. CDR3 in DNA: TGCAGTGCTAGAGAACGAAGCACAGGTGTCTCCTATAATTCACCCCTCCACTTT. This chain connects TRBV20-1 to TRBJ1-6; a weak D match, TRBD1 (5 bases). Germline-derived CDR1 and CDR2 are DFQATT and SNEGSKA (reference sequence). The CDR3 covers 18 residues. V was pared by 0 bases and J by 0 bases, with 15 bases between.